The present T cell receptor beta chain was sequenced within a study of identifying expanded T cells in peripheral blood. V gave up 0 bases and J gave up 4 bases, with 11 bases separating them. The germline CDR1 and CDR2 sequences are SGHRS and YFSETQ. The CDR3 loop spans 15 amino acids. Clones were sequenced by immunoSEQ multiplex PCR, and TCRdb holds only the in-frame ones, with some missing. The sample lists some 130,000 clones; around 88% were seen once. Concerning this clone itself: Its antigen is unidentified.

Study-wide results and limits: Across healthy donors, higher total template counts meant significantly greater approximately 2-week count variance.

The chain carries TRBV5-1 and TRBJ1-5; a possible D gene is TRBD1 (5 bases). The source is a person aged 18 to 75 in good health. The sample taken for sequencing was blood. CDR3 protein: CASSLGQGPNQPQHF. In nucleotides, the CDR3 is TGCGCCAGCAGCTTGGGGCAGGGCCCGAATCAGCCCCAGCATTTT.